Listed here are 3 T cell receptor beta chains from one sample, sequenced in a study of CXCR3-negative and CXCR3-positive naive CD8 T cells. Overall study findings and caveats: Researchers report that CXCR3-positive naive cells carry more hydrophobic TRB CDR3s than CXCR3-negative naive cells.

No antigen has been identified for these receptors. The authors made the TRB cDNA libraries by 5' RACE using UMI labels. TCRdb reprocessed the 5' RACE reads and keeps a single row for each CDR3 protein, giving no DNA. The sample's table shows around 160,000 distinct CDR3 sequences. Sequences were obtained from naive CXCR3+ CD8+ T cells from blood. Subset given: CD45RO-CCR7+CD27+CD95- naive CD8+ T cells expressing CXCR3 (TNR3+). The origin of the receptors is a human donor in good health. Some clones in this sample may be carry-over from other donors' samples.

CDR3 protein: CASTRRQGKKTGELFF. This chain connects TRBV21-1 to TRBJ2-2; the D gene TCRdb calls, TRBD1, cannot be checked with no DNA. TRBV21-1 is classified as a pseudogene. The CDR3 length is 16 residues.

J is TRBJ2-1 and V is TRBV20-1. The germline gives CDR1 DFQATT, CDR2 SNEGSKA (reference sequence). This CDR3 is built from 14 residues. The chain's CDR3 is CSARDGSSYNEQFF.

The CDR3 reads CASSQTGSEITEAFF. The chain is built from TRBV4-2 and TRBJ1-1; as DNA is missing, the TRBD1 call by TCRdb cannot be tested. CDR1 is LGHNA, CDR2 YNFKEQ, per germline. CDR3 length: 15 residues.